This is a list of T cell receptor beta chains from one sample in a study of blood T cells in healthy people across ages. TCRdb reanalysed the 5' RACE reads using MiXCR and keeps one entry per CDR3 protein. The sample lists some 1,500,000 distinct CDR3 sequences; approximately 43% were seen once. Source material: blood. These receptors came from a woman under 30 in good health. Each CDR3 is given with its conserved first and last residue. Fields, in order: clone size, J gene, D gene, V gene, CDR3 protein, CDR3 DNA. D genes are given only for firm matches. Clone size is stated in some rows and not others, as once, few, many or a class when expanded.

many,TRBJ2-7,NA,TRBV5-1,CASSFSYNEQYF,TGTGCCAGCAGCTTCTCCTACAATGAGCAGTACTTC
NA,TRBJ1-5,NA,TRBV20-1,CSAEWGRQPQHF,TGCAGTGCCGAGTGGGGGCGACAGCCCCAGCATTTT
NA,TRBJ2-3,TRBD2,TRBV2,CTSRDGLAGITDTQYF,TGTACCAGCAGAGACGGACTAGCGGGGATCACAGATACGCAGTATTTT
NA,TRBJ2-5,NA,TRBV6-5,CASGIGATGTQYF,TGTGCCAGCGGAATTGGGGCGACGGGGACCCAGTACTTC
NA,TRBJ2-2,NA,TRBV7-2,CASSPDSTLNTGELFF,TGTGCCAGCAGCCCAGACAGTACCCTGAACACCGGGGAGCTGTTTTTT
few,TRBJ1-2,TRBD1,TRBV10-3,CAIPPDREVNYGYTF,TGTGCCATCCCACCCGACAGGGAGGTCAACTATGGCTACACCTTC
few,TRBJ1-4,NA,TRBV7-9,CASSGATDDTGKLFF,TGTGCCAGCAGCGGGGCGACGGACGACACTGGAAAACTGTTTTTT
NA,TRBJ1-2,TRBD1,TRBV12-3/TRBV12-4,CASRGTGGFGYTF,TGTGCCAGCAGAGGGACAGGGGGCTTTGGCTACACCTTC
many,TRBJ1-5,NA,TRBV27,CASSLQGGNQPQHF,TGCGCCAGCAGCTTACAGGGTGGCAATCAGCCCCAGCATTTT
once,TRBJ2-5,NA,TRBV3-1,CASSSQFGQYF,TGTGCCAGCAGCTCCCAATTTGGGCAGTACTTC
NA,TRBJ2-3,TRBD2,TRBV15,CATRPGLDTDTQYF,TGTGCCACCAGACCGGGACTAGACACAGATACGCAGTATTTT
NA,TRBJ1-4,TRBD1,TRBV5-8,CASTRRGQGIEKLFF,TGTGCCAGCACCCGTCGGGGACAGGGGATTGAAAAACTGTTTTTT
NA,TRBJ2-7,TRBD2,TRBV14,CASSQLSGGGPSYEQYF,TGTGCCAGCAGCCAACTTTCCGGGGGGGGGCCCTCCTACGAGCAGTACTTC
few,TRBJ2-7,TRBD2,TRBV5-1,CASSLGILAGGFVSEQYF,TGCGCCAGCAGCTTGGGGATACTAGCGGGTGGGTTTGTCAGCGAGCAGTACTTC
few,TRBJ2-1,TRBD2,TRBV20-1,CSARDRLAGFNEQFF,TGCAGTGCTAGAGATCGGCTAGCGGGGTTCAATGAGCAGTTCTTC
NA,TRBJ1-2,NA,TRBV12-3/TRBV12-4,CASSLWLGMTGYTF,TGTGCCAGCAGTTTATGGTTGGGGATGACTGGCTACACCTTC
NA,TRBJ2-1,TRBD2,TRBV11-2,CASSLLRGGGNEQFF,TGTGCCAGCAGCCTCCTGCGGGGGGGTGGAAATGAGCAGTTCTTC
NA,TRBJ2-7,NA,TRBV7-2,CASSLGPEGYEQYF,TGTGCCAGCAGCTTAGGGCCCGAGGGCTACGAGCAGTACTTC
NA,TRBJ2-7,NA,TRBV7-8,CASSLPQPSSYEQYF,TGTGCCAGCAGCTTACCCCAGCCGTCTTCCTACGAGCAGTACTTC
few,TRBJ2-1,NA,TRBV3-1,CASSQIGLRSSYNEQFF,TGTGCCAGCAGCCAAATAGGCCTCCGGAGCTCCTACAATGAGCAGTTCTTC
few,TRBJ1-2,NA,TRBV7-2,CASRQPSDYGYTF,TGTGCCAGCAGACAACCTAGTGACTATGGCTACACCTTC
few,TRBJ2-7,NA,TRBV20-1,CSALVGRPYEQYF,TGCAGTGCTCTAGTAGGGAGGCCCTACGAGCAGTACTTC
NA,TRBJ2-5,NA,TRBV10-2,CASSSQIETQYF,TGCGCCAGCAGTTCCCAGATTGAAACCCAGTACTTC
NA,TRBJ2-7,NA,TRBV30,CAWSTGGGYEQYF,TGTGCCTGGAGTACCGGTGGGGGCTACGAGCAGTACTTC
NA,TRBJ2-3,NA,TRBV5-4,CASSLAPADTQYF,TGTGCCAGCAGCTTGGCGCCCGCAGATACGCAGTATTTT
NA,TRBJ1-2,NA,TRBV10-3,CAISEHSLNYGYTF,TGTGCCATCAGTGAGCACAGCCTTAACTATGGCTACACCTTC
NA,TRBJ1-5,TRBD1,TRBV19,CASSITGGQQPQHF,TGTGCCAGTAGTATTACAGGGGGCCAGCAGCCCCAGCATTTT
NA,TRBJ1-1,NA,TRBV7-2,CASSLAQAPTEAFF,TGTGCCAGCAGCTTAGCGCAGGCCCCCACTGAAGCTTTCTTT
few,TRBJ2-7,NA,TRBV28,CASSFRADEQYF,TGTGCCAGCAGTTTCCGGGCGGACGAGCAGTACTTC
few,TRBJ2-1,TRBD2,TRBV4-3,CASSPPLSSGRYNEQFF,TGCGCCAGCAGTCCACCTTTGAGTAGCGGGAGATACAATGAGCAGTTCTTC
NA,TRBJ1-1,TRBD1,TRBV13,CASSETGTSATEAFF,TGTGCCAGCAGCGAGACAGGGACAAGCGCCACTGAAGCTTTCTTT
once,TRBJ2-5,TRBD2,TRBV4-1,CASSRRLAVQETQYF,TGCGCCAGCAGCCGCCGACTAGCGGTCCAAGAGACCCAGTACTTC
once,TRBJ1-6,TRBD1,TRBV14,CASSHRDSVNSPLHF,TGTGCCAGCAGCCACCGGGACAGCGTGAATTCACCCCTCCACTTT
few,TRBJ1-5,NA,TRBV20-1,CSATGRPGQPQHF,TGCAGTGCTACGGGCAGACCTGGTCAGCCCCAGCATTTT
NA,TRBJ2-7,NA,TRBV29-1,CSVEGLTSYNEQYF,TGCAGCGTTGAGGGTCTCACTTCCTACAATGAGCAGTACTTC
few,TRBJ2-3,TRBD1,TRBV15,CATSRDHGRGTDTQYF,TGTGCCACCAGCAGAGATCACGGCAGGGGGACAGATACGCAGTATTTT
few,TRBJ1-2,TRBD1,TRBV27,CASSLLRQGTNYGYTF,TGTGCCAGCAGTTTGCTAAGACAGGGGACTAACTATGGCTACACCTTC
NA,TRBJ2-2,NA,TRBV27,CASSLGGRNPGELFF,TGTGCCAGCTCCCTGGGTGGGAGGAATCCCGGGGAGCTGTTTTTT
NA,TRBJ2-2,NA,TRBV9,CASSRLAKNTGELFF,TGTGCCAGCAGCCGGCTAGCAAAAAACACCGGGGAGCTGTTTTTT
NA,TRBJ1-6,NA,TRBV27,CASSLGQSSSYNSPLHF,TGTGCCAGCAGTTTAGGGCAATCAAGCTCCTATAATTCACCCCTCCACTTT
NA,TRBJ2-5,NA,TRBV7-7,CASSVAGHQETQYF,TGTGCTAGCAGCGTAGCAGGCCATCAAGAGACCCAGTACTTC
NA,TRBJ1-2,TRBD1,TRBV7-9,CASSSEDREGGYTF,TGTGCCAGCAGCTCCGAGGACAGGGAGGGCGGCTACACCTTC
few,TRBJ1-2,NA,TRBV20-1,CSAGTPTTPNYGYTF,TGCAGTGCCGGGACACCCACCACCCCAAACTATGGCTACACCTTC
NA,TRBJ2-3,NA,TRBV6-2/TRBV6-3,CASSTRDQNRDTQYF,TGTGCCAGCAGCACACGGGACCAGAATCGAGATACGCAGTATTTT
few,TRBJ1-2,TRBD1,TRBV20-1,CSASVGQLNYGYTF,TGCAGTGCTAGCGTGGGACAGCTAAACTATGGCTACACCTTC
NA,TRBJ2-7,NA,TRBV2,CASKSDATYNEQYF,TGTGCCAGCAAAAGCGATGCCACCTACAATGAGCAGTACTTC
NA,TRBJ2-3,NA,TRBV15,CATSRRDTIFTDTQYF,TGTGCCACCAGCAGACGGGACACCATCTTCACAGATACGCAGTATTTT
few,TRBJ2-1,TRBD2,TRBV7-3,CASSPLAGDPYNEQFF,TGTGCCAGCAGCCCCCTAGCGGGAGATCCCTACAATGAGCAGTTCTTC
few,TRBJ2-7,TRBD2,TRBV5-6,CASSLALLAGDGPYYEQYF,TGTGCCAGCAGCTTGGCCCTGCTAGCGGGAGATGGGCCGTACTACGAGCAGTACTTC
few,TRBJ1-1,NA,TRBV29-1,CSVGEGSTEAFF,TGCAGCGTAGGTGAGGGTTCCACTGAAGCTTTCTTT
few,TRBJ1-2,TRBD1,TRBV9,CASSVAPRQGAFYGYTF,TGTGCCAGCAGCGTAGCCCCCCGACAGGGGGCATTCTATGGCTACACCTTC